The following is a T cell receptor (beta chain) sequence with its context. The antigen remains unidentified. The sample is drawn from a study of T cells in localized non-small cell lung cancer. Study observations and caveats: Heterogeneity is still possible, as just one tumor region was sequenced. In the blood, greater T cell density corresponded to longer overall survival. Uninvolved adjacent lung had higher T cell clonality than tumor and all other tissues. Researchers found a median around 50 of the top 100 tumor clones in adjacent lung.

The repertoire was sequenced with immunoSEQ multiplex PCR; TCRdb's copy has only in-frame clones and lacks some. The sample includes tens of thousands of clones, 70% to 90% of them seen just once. The sequence was obtained from a woman aged 40-70 years with stage I lung adenocarcinoma. The sequencing here drew on peripheral blood, taken before any cancer treatment.

The CDR3: CASSGSVYEQYF. For the CDR3, the DNA is TGTGCCAGCAGCGGGAGTGTCTACGAGCAGTACTTC. The gene calls are TRBV28 and TRBJ2-7; perhaps TRBD2 as D (6 bases). CDR3 length: 12 amino acids. V lost 6 bases and J lost 3, with 9 bases in between. Germline CDR1 and CDR2: MDHEN and SYDVKM.